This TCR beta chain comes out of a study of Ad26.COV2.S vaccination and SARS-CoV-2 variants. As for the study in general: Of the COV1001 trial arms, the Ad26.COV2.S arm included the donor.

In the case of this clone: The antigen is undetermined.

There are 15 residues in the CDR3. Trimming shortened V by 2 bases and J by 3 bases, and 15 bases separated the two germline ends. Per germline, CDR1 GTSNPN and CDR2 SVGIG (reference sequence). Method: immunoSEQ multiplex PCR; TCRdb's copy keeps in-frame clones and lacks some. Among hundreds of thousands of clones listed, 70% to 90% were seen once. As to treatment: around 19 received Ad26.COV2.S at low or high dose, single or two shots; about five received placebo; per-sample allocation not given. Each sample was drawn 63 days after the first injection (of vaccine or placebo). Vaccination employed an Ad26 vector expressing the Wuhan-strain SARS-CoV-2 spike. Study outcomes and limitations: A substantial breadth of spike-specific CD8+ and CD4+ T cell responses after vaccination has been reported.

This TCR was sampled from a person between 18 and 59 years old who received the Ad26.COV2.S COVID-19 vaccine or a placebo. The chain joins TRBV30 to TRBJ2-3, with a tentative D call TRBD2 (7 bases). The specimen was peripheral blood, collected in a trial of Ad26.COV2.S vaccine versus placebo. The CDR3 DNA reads TGTGCCTGGAGTCCCGGGGGGCTTAAGACAGATACGCAGTATTTT. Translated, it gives CAWSPGGLKTDTQYF.